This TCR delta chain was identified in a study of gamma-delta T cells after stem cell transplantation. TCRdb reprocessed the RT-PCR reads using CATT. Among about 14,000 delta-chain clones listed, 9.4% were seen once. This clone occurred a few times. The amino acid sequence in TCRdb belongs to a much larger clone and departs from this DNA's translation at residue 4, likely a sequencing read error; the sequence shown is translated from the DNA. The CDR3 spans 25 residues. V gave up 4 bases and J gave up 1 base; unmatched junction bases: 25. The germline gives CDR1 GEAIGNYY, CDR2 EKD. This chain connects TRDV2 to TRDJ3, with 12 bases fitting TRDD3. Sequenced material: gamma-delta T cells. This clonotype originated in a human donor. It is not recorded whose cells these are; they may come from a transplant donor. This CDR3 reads CACETVGSVRLGDTLGSWDTRQMFF. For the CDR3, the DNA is TGTGCCTGTGAGACCGTCGGGAGTGTACGACTGGGGGATACCCTAGGGTCCTGGGACACCCGACAGATGTTTTTC.